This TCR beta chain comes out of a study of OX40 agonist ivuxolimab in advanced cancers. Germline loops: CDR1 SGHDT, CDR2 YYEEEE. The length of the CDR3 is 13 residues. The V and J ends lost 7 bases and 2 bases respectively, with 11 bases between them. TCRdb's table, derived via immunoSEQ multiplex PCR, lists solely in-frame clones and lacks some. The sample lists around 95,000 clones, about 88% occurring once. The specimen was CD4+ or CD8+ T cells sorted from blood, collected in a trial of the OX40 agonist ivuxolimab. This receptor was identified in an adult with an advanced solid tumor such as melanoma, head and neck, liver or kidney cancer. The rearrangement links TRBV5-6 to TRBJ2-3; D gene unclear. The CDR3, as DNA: TGTGCCAGCCGAGAAGGGCCCACAGATACGCAGTATTTT. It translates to CASREGPTDTQYF.